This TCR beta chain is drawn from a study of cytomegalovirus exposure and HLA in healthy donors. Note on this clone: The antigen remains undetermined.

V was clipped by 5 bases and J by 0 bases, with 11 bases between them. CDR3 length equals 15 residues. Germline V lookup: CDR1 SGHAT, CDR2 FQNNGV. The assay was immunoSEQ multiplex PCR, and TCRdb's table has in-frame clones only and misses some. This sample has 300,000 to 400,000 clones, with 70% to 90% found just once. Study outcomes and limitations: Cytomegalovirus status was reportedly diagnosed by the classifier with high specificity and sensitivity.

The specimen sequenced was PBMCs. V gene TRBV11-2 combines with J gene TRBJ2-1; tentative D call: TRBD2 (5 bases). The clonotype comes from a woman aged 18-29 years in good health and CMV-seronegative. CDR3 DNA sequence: TGTGCCAGCAGCCTAACGGGGAGCTCCTACAATGAGCAGTTCTTC. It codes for CASSLTGSSYNEQFF.